This TCR beta chain was sequenced for a study of T cell responses to AZD1222 COVID-19 vaccine. The assay was immunoSEQ multiplex PCR, and TCRdb's table has in-frame clones only and misses some. The sample lists roughly 160,000 clones, 94% occurring once. In the case of this clone: Its antigen remains unknown.

Whole-study results and caveats: Donors were largely white British and mainly female; clonal diversity was possibly underestimated.

In germline, CDR1 is MDHEN, CDR2 SYDVKM. V gave up 6 bases and J gave up 5 bases; unmatched junction bases: 11. The CDR3 contains 15 residues. The chain carries TRBV28 and TRBJ2-5, with 8 bases that match TRBD1. This sequence was found in an adult in good health. The sample consisted of peripheral blood, taken on day 0 of AZD1222 vaccination. This CDR3 is CASSLGPGGDETQYF. The DNA for the CDR3 is TGTGCCAGCAGCCTCGGACCAGGGGGCGACGAGACCCAGTACTTC.